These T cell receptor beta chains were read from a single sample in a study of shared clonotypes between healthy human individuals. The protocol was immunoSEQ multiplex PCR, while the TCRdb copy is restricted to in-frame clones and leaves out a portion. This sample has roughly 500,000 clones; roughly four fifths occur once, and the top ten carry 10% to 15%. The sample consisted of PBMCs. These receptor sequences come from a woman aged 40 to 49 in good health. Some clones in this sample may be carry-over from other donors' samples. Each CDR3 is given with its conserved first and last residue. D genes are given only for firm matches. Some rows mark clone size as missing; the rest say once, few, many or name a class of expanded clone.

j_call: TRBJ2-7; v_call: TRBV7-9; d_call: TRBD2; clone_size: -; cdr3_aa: CASSTTAPAGETYEQYF; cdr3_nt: TGTGCCAGCAGCACGACAGCGCCAGCGGGAGAAACCTACGAGCAGTACTTC
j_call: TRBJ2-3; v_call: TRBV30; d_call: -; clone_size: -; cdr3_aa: CAWSSGIWGTDTQYF; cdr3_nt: TGTGCCTGGAGTTCAGGGATATGGGGCACAGATACGCAGTATTTT
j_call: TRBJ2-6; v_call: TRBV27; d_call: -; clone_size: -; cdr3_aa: CASSSITASGANVLTF; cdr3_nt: TGTGCCAGCAGTTCAATCACCGCCTCTGGGGCCAACGTCCTGACTTTC
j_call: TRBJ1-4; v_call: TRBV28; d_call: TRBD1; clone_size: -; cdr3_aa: CASGSGGAGEKLFF; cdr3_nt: TGTGCCAGCGGATCAGGGGGCGCGGGTGAAAAACTGTTTTTT
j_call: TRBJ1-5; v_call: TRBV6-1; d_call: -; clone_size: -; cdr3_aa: CASSEAHSGTPLKHF; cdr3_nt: TGTGCCAGCAGTGAAGCCCATTCCGGGACCCCACTGAAGCATTTT
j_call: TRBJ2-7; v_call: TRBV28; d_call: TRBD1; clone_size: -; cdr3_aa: CASSLTRLRDRAYEQYF; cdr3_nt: TGTGCCAGCAGTTTGACCCGCTTACGGGACAGGGCCTACGAGCAGTACTTC
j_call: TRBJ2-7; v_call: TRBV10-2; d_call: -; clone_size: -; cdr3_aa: CASSEFAGRSSYEQYF; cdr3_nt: TGCGCCAGCAGTGAGTTCGCGGGCCGAAGCTCCTACGAGCAGTACTTC
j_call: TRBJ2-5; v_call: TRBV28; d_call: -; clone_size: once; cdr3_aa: CASSAGRVSQETQYF; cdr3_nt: TGTGCCAGCAGTGCCGGCAGGGTCTCCCAAGAGACCCAGTACTTC
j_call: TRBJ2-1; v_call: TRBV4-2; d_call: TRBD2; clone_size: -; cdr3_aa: CASLPSSGSHNEQFF; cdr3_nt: TGTGCCAGCCTCCCGTCTAGCGGGAGCCACAATGAGCAGTTCTTC
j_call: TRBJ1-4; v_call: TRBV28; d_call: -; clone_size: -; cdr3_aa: CASSPPSVEKLFF; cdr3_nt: TGTGCCAGCAGCCCCCCCTCTGTTGAAAAACTGTTTTTT
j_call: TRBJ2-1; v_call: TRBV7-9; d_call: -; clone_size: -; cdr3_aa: CASSLALNEQFF; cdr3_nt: TGTGCCAGCAGCTTAGCTCTCAATGAGCAGTTCTTC
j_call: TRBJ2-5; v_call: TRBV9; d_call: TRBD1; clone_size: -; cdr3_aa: CASSVGSTGDETQYF; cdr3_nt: TGTGCCAGCAGCGTAGGGTCGACAGGGGATGAGACCCAGTACTTC
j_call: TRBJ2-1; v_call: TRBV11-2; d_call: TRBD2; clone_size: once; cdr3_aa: CASSFGLAGETEQFF; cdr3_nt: TGTGCCAGCAGTTTCGGACTAGCGGGAGAGACTGAGCAGTTCTTC
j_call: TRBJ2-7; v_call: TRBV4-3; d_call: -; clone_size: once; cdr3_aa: CASSLTLDRDDEQYF; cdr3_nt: TGCGCCAGCAGCCTTACTCTTGACCGGGACGACGAGCAGTACTTC
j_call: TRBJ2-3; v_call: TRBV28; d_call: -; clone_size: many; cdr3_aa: CASSLSRVSDTQYF; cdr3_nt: TGTGCCAGCAGTTTATCCCGGGTTTCGGATACGCAGTATTTT
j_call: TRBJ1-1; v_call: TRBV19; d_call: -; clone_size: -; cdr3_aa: CASTPGRGRMWNTEAFF; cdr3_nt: TGTGCCAGTACCCCCGGGCGGGGTAGAATGTGGAACACTGAAGCTTTCTTT
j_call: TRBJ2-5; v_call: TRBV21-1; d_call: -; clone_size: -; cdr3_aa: CASSLQRTSGRTGQETQYF; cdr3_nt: TGTGCCAGCAGCCTCCAAAGGACTAGCGGGAGAACGGGGCAAGAGACCCAGTACTTC
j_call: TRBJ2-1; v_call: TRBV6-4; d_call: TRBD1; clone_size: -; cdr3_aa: CASSTQGASEQFF; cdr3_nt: TGTGCCAGCAGTACACAGGGGGCGAGTGAGCAGTTCTTC
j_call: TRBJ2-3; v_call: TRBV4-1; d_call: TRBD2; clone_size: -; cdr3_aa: CASSQGLAGAGTQYF; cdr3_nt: TGCGCCAGCAGCCAAGGACTAGCGGGAGCGGGTACGCAGTATTTT
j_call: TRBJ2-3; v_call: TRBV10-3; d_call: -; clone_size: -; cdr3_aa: CAISSQQGADTQYF; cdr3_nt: TGTGCCATCAGTTCCCAGCAAGGGGCAGATACGCAGTATTTT
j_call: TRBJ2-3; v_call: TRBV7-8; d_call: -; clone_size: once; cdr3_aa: CASSDLADTQYF; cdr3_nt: TGTGCCAGCAGCGACCTAGCAGATACGCAGTATTTT
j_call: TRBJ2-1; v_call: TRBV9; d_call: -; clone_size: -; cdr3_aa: CASSVTGSYNEQFF; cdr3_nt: TGTGCCAGCAGCGTTACAGGCTCCTACAATGAGCAGTTCTTC
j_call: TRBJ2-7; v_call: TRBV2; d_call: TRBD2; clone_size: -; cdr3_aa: CASSQSGLARYEQYF; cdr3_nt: TGTGCCAGCAGCCAAAGTGGACTAGCGCGGTACGAGCAGTACTTC
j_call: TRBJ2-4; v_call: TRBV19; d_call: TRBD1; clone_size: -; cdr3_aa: CASLIWTGFPRAKNIQYF; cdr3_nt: TGTGCCAGCCTAATATGGACAGGATTCCCCAGAGCCAAAAACATTCAGTACTTC
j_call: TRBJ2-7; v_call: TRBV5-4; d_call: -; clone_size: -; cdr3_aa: CASSVGGTRSYEQYF; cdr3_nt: TGTGCCAGCAGCGTCGGCGGGACCCGCTCCTACGAGCAGTACTTC
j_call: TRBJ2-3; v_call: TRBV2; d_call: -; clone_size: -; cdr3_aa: CASSEGAPTDTQYF; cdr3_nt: TGTGCCAGCAGTGAAGGAGCCCCTACAGATACGCAGTATTTT
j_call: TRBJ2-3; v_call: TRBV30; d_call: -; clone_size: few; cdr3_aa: CAWSVPLTGGTDTQYF; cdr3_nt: TGTGCCTGGAGTGTTCCCCTAACCGGCGGCACAGATACGCAGTATTTT
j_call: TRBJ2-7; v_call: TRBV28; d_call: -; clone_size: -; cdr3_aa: CARKVWGAEQYF; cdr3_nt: TGTGCCCGGAAGGTCTGGGGTGCCGAGCAGTACTTC
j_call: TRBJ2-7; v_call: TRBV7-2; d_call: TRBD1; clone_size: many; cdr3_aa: CASRATGFYEQYF; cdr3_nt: TGTGCCAGCAGGGCGACAGGGTTCTACGAGCAGTACTTC
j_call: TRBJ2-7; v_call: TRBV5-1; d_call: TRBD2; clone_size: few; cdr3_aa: CASSLVLAGPYEQYF; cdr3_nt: TGCGCCAGCAGCTTGGTTCTAGCGGGACCCTACGAGCAGTACTTC
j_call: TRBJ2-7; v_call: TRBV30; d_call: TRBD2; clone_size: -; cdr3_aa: CASSGATYEQYF; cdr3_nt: TGTGCCAGTAGCGGGGCAACCTACGAGCAGTACTTC
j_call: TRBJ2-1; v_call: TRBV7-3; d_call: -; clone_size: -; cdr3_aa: CASSPTLAFGEQFF; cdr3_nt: TGTGCCAGCAGCCCGACGCTAGCGTTTGGTGAGCAGTTCTTC
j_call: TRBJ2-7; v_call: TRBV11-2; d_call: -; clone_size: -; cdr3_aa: CASSLNRVSSEQYF; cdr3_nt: TGTGCCAGCAGCTTAAATAGGGTTTCATCCGAGCAGTACTTC
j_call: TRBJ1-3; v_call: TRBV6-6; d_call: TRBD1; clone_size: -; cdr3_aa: CASSYSGGAGDTIYF; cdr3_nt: TGTGCCAGCAGTTACTCAGGGGGCGCCGGGGACACCATATATTTT
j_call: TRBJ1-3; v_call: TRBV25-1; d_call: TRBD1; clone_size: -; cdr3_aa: CASSEPPRGTLSGNTIYF; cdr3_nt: TGTGCCAGCAGTGAACCTCCCAGGGGGACACTTTCTGGAAACACCATATATTTT
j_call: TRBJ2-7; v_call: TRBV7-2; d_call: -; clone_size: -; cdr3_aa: CASSLSNVVSYEQYF; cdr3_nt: TGTGCCAGCAGCTTATCGAATGTGGTCTCCTACGAGCAGTACTTC
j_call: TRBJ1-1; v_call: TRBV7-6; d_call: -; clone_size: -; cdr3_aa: CASSSSQAAGAFF; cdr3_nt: TGTGCCAGCAGCTCTTCCCAGGCAGCGGGGGCTTTCTTT
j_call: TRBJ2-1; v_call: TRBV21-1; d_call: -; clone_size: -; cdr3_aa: CASSKIGAEHYNEQFF; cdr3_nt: TGTGCCAGCAGCAAGATTGGGGCGGAGCACTACAATGAGCAGTTCTTC
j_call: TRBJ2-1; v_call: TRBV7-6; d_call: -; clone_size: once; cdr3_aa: CASSLGNNEQFF; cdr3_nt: TGTGCCAGCAGCCTTGGGAACAATGAGCAGTTCTTC
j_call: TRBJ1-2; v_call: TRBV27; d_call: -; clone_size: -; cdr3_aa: CASSLFMGPENYGYTF; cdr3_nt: TGTGCCAGCAGTTTATTCATGGGACCCGAAAATTATGGCTACACCTTC
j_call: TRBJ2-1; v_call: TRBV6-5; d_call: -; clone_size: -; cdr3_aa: CASRRYNEQFF; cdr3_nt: TGTGCCAGCAGACGATACAATGAGCAGTTCTTC
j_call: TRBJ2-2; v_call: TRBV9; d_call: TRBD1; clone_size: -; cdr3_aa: CASSGWGQANTGELFF; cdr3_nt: TGTGCCAGCAGCGGGTGGGGACAGGCGAACACCGGGGAGCTGTTTTTT
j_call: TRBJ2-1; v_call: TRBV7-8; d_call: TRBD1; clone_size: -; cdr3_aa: CASSPSTGRNEQFF; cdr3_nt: TGTGCCAGCAGCCCCTCGACAGGGCGGAATGAGCAGTTCTTC
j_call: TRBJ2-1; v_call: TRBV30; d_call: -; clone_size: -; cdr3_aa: CAWETGLTSNEQFF; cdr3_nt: TGTGCCTGGGAGACCGGTCTTACGAGCAATGAGCAGTTCTTC
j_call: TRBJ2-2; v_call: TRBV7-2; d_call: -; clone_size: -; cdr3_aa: CASSSTDTGELFF; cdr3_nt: TGTGCCAGCAGCTCTACGGACACCGGGGAGCTGTTTTTT
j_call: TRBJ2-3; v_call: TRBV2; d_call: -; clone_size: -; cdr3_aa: CASGVEVSDTQYF; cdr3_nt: TGTGCCAGCGGGGTCGAGGTATCAGATACGCAGTATTTT
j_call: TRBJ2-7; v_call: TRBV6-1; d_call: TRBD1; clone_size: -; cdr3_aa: CASRILGTGWYEQYF; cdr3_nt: TGTGCCAGCAGAATCCTGGGGACAGGGTGGTACGAGCAGTACTTC
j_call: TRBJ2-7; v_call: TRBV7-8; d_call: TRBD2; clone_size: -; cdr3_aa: CASSLPAGGVNEQYF; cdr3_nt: TGTGCCAGCAGCCTTCCAGCGGGAGGGGTAAACGAGCAGTACTTC
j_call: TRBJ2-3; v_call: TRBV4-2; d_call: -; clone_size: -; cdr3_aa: CASSQSGPDTQYF; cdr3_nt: TGTGCCAGCAGCCAATCCGGCCCAGATACGCAGTATTTT
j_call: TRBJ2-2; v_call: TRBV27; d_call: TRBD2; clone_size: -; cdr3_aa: CASTSPGLAGFLDTGELFF; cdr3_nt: TGTGCCAGCACTTCTCCGGGACTAGCGGGATTTTTGGACACCGGGGAGCTGTTTTTT
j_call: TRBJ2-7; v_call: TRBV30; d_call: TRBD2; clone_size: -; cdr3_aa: CAWSVIGLAGGWGSYEQYF; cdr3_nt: TGTGCCTGGAGTGTTATAGGACTAGCGGGAGGATGGGGATCCTACGAGCAGTACTTC